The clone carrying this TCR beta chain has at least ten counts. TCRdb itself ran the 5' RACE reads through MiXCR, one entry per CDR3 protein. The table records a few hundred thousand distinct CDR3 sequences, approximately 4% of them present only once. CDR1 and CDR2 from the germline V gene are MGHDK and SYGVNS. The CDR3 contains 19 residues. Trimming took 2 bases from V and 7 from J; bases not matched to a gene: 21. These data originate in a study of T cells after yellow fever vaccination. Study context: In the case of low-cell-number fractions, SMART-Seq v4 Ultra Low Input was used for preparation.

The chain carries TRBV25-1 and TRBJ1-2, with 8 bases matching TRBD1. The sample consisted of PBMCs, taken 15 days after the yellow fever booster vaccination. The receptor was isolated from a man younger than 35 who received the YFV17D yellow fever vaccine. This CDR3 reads CASSENSPIPPRGLSGYTF. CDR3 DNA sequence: TGTGCCAGCAGTGAAAATTCCCCCATCCCCCCCAGGGGGCTGAGTGGCTACACCTTC.